A selection of T cell receptor beta chains follows, all from one sample in a study of T cell changes during pregnancy in multiple sclerosis. Generated by immunoSEQ multiplex PCR, the TCRdb table keeps only in-frame clones and is missing some. The data contain 50,000 or so clones, around 90% of them seen just once; the ten biggest clones take up more than 0.3%. The sequencing here drew on CD4+ T cells from peripheral blood mononuclear cells, taken before pregnancy. The receptors were gathered from a female donor with multiple sclerosis, enrolled in a pregnancy study. Each CDR3 is given with its conserved first and last residue. A D gene is named only where the DNA matches it firmly. Clone size is not always given. Where it is, it says once, few, many or a class for expanded clones.

TRBV2	TRBJ2-1	TRBD2	NA	CASSEDPSGILKGFF	TGTGCCAGCAGTGAAGACCCTAGCGGGATACTAAAAGGGTTCTTC
TRBV5-6	TRBJ2-7	NA	NA	CASSLFSREQYF	TGTGCCAGCAGCTTGTTCTCGAGGGAGCAGTACTTC
TRBV5-6	TRBJ2-2	TRBD2	NA	CASSLRTSGSSGELFF	TGTGCCAGCAGCTTAAGGACTAGCGGGAGTTCCGGGGAGCTGTTTTTT
TRBV12-5	TRBJ2-2	NA	NA	CASGSGQNTGELFF	TGTGCTAGTGGTTCGGGACAGAACACCGGGGAGCTGTTTTTT
TRBV7-3	TRBJ1-1	NA	NA	CASSLNAFTGTEAFF	TGTGCCAGCAGCTTAAACGCTTTCACTGGCACTGAAGCTTTCTTT
TRBV6-4	TRBJ2-1	NA	NA	CASSRTPENEQFF	TGTGCCAGCAGTAGAACTCCTGAGAATGAGCAGTTCTTC
TRBV27	TRBJ2-7	NA	NA	CASSFGGSSYEQYF	TGTGCCAGCAGTTTTGGGGGGAGCTCCTACGAGCAGTACTTC
TRBV10-3	TRBJ2-1	TRBD1	NA	CAISDGQGAGNEQFF	TGTGCCATCAGTGATGGACAGGGGGCCGGCAATGAGCAGTTCTTC
TRBV25-1	TRBJ1-2	NA	NA	CASRGARLDGYTF	TGTGCCAGCAGGGGCGCCCGTCTCGATGGCTACACCTTC
TRBV18	TRBJ2-7	TRBD2	NA	CASSPTSGRAYEQYF	TGTGCCAGCTCACCCACTAGCGGGAGGGCCTACGAGCAGTACTTC
TRBV27	TRBJ1-2	NA	NA	CASSDRGEDGYTF	TGTGCCAGCAGTGACCGGGGAGAAGATGGCTACACCTTC
TRBV30	TRBJ2-1	TRBD2	NA	CAWSGREGEQFF	TGTGCCTGGAGTGGCAGGGAGGGTGAGCAGTTCTTC
TRBV5-4	TRBJ2-7	NA	NA	CASSPDMVSYEQYF	TGTGCCAGCAGCCCGGACATGGTTTCCTACGAGCAGTACTTC
TRBV28	TRBJ1-1	NA	once	CASSPGGVVTEAFF	TGTGCCAGCAGTCCCGGGGGGGTTGTCACTGAAGCTTTCTTT
TRBV19	TRBJ2-4	NA	NA	CASRPEGVGKNIQYF	TGTGCCAGTAGACCCGAAGGGGTGGGCAAAAACATTCAGTACTTC
TRBV9	TRBJ2-1	TRBD2	NA	CASSVARTSGHGGQQFF	TGTGCCAGCAGCGTAGCTAGGACTAGCGGCCATGGAGGGCAGCAGTTCTTC
TRBV2	TRBJ2-2	TRBD2	NA	CASRRLAGTGELFF	TGTGCCAGCAGGAGACTAGCGGGGACCGGGGAGCTGTTTTTT
TRBV9	TRBJ1-1	NA	NA	CASSPIPVNTEAFF	TGTGCCAGCAGCCCGATCCCAGTGAACACTGAAGCTTTCTTT
TRBV9	TRBJ2-7	NA	NA	CASSVAGTSHEQYF	TGTGCCAGCAGCGTAGCGGGAACGTCCCACGAGCAGTACTTC
TRBV5-1	TRBJ2-2	NA	NA	CASSYDGIGELFF	TGCGCCAGCAGTTACGACGGGATCGGGGAGCTGTTTTTT
TRBV7-9	TRBJ2-5	NA	NA	CASSLRDSETQYF	TGTGCCAGCAGCTTGCGGGATTCGGAGACCCAGTACTTC
TRBV2	TRBJ2-1	NA	NA	CASSGRRLNNEQFF	TGTGCCAGCAGTGGGCGGCGGTTAAACAATGAGCAGTTCTTC
TRBV5-1	TRBJ2-3	TRBD1	NA	CASRQPPRQGADTQYF	TGCGCCAGCAGACAACCACCTCGACAGGGGGCTGATACGCAGTATTTT
TRBV6-4	TRBJ2-3	TRBD2	few	CASSPSGSPDTQYF	TGTGCCAGCAGTCCTAGCGGGAGTCCAGATACGCAGTATTTT
TRBV6-5	TRBJ1-5	TRBD1	NA	CASSYSNRGNQPQHF	TGTGCCAGCAGTTACTCGAACAGGGGAAATCAGCCCCAGCATTTT
TRBV19	TRBJ1-2	TRBD1	NA	CASMGQTSGDYGYTF	TGTGCCAGTATGGGACAGACCTCCGGGGACTATGGCTACACCTTC
TRBV30	TRBJ1-5	TRBD1	NA	CAWSGAGGRQPQHF	TGTGCCTGGAGTGGGGCAGGGGGGAGACAGCCCCAGCATTTT
TRBV15	TRBJ1-2	NA	NA	CATSRGPRGAGNYGYTF	TGTGCCACCAGCAGAGGCCCTCGGGGGGCCGGGAACTATGGCTACACCTTC
TRBV4-1	TRBJ2-6	TRBD1	NA	CASSTNSRDRGPGANVLTF	TGCGCCAGCAGTACCAACTCCCGGGACAGGGGGCCTGGGGCCAACGTCCTGACTTTC